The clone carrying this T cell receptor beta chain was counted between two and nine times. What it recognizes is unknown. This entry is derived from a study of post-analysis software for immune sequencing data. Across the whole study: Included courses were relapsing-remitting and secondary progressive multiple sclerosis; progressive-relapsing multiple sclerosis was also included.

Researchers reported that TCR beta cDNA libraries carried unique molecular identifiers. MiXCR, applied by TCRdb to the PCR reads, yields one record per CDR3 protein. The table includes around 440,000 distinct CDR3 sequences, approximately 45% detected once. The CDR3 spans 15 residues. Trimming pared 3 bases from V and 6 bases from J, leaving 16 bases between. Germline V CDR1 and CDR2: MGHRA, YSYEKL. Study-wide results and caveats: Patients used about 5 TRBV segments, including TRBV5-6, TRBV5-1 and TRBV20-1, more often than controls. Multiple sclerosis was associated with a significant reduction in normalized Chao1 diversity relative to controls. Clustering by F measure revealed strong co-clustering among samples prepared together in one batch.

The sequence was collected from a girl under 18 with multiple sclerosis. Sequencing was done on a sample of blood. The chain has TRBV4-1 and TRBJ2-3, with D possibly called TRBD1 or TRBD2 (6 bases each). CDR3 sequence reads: CASSHPRGARDTQYF. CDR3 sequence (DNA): TGCGCCAGCAGCCACCCTAGGGGGGCCAGGGATACGCAGTATTTT.